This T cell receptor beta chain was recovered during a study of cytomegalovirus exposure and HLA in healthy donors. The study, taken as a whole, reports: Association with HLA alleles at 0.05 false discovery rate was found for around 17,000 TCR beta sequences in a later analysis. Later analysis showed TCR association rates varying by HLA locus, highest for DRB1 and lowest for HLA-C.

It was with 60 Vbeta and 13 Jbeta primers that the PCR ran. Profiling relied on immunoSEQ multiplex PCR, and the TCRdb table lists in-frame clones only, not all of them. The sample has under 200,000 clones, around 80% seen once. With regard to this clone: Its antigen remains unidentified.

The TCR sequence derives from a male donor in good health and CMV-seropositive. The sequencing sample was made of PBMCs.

CDR3 sequence reads: CASSDSASGSYEQFF. CDR3 sequence (DNA): TGTGCCAGCAGTGACTCTGCTAGCGGGAGCTATGAGCAGTTCTTC. The chain employs TRBV6-4 and TRBJ2-1; 10 positions agree with TRBD2. This CDR3 region has 15 residues. Germline V gene lookup returns CDR1 MRHNA and CDR2 SNTAGT. Unmatched junction bases numbered 4, after V lost 0 bases and J lost 8 bases.